This TCR beta chain appears in the sequencing data of a study of blood T cell repertoires in COVID-19. For the study at large: PBMCs, B-cell-depleted T cells, or T cells provided the cDNA or gDNA that made up the material.

Some clones are missing from TCRdb's copy, which holds only in-frame ones; the method was immunoSEQ multiplex PCR. This table has 200,000 to 300,000 clones, 88% appearing once. Trimming took 5 bases from V and 4 from J; bases not matched to a gene: 3. This CDR3 region has 15 residues. CDR1 and CDR2 from the germline V gene are MNHEY and SVGEGT. Cohort assignment relied on participant-reported clinical history. J is TRBJ2-1 and V is TRBV6-2 or TRBV6-3; 12 nucleotides align to TRBD2. The sample was PBMCs or T cells enriched from blood (not recorded which). The source of this sequence is a woman in her 40s who had been exposed to COVID-19. The CDR3 DNA reads as TGTGCCAGCAGTCGACTAGCGGGAGAGTACAATGAGCAGTTCTTC. This encodes CASSRLAGEYNEQFF.